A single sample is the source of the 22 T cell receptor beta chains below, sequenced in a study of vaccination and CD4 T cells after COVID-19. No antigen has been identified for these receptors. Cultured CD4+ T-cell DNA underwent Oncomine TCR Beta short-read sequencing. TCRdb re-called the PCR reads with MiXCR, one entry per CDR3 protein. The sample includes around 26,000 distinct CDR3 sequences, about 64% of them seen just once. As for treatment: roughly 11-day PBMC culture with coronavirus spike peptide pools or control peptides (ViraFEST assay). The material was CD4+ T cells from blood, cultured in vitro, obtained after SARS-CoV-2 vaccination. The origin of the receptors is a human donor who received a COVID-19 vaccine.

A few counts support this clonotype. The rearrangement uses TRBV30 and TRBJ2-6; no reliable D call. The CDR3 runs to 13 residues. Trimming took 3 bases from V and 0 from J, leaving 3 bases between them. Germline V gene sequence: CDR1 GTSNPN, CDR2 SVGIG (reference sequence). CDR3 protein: CAWRDSGANVLTF. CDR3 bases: TGTGCCTGGAGGGACTCTGGGGCCAACGTCCTGACTTTC.

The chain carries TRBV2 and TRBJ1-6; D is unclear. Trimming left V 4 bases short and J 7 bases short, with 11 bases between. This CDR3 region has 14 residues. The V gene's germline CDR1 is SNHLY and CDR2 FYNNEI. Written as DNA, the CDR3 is TGTGCCAGCAGTGTAGGGAGTCGGAATTCACCCCTCCACTTT. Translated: CASSVGSRNSPLHF.

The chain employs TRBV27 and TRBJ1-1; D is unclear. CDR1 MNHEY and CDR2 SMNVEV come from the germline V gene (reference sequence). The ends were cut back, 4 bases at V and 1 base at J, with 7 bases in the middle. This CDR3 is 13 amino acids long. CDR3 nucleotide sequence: TGTGCCAGCAGTTCTCAGAGGAACACTGAAGCTTTCTTT. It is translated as CASSSQRNTEAFF.

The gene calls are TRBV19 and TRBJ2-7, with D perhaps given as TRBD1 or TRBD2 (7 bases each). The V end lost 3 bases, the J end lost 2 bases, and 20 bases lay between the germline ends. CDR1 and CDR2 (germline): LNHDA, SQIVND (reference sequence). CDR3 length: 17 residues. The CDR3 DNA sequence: TGTGCCAGTAGTATCACGAGTGGGCAGGGGGGGACCTACGAGCAGTACTTC. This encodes CASSITSGQGGTYEQYF. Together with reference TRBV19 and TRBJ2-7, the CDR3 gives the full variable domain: DGGITQSPKYLFRKEGQNVTLSCEQNLNHDAMYWYRQDPGQGLRLIYYSQIVNDFQKGDIAEGYSVSREKKESFPLTVTSAQKNPTAFYLCASSITSGQGGTYEQYFGPGTRLTVT.

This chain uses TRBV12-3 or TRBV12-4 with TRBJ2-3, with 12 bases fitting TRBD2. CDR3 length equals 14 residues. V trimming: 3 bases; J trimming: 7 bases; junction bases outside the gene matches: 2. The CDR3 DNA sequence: TGTGCCAGCAGTTTCACTAGCGGGGGGAATACGCAGTATTTT. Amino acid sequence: CASSFTSGGNTQYF.

The CDR3 here is CASSPPVFGGATDTQYF. In nucleotides, the CDR3 is TGTGCCAGCAGCCCCCCGGTCTTTGGGGGAGCCACAGATACGCAGTATTTT. The chain couples TRBV25-1 to TRBJ2-3; D is perhaps TRBD1 or TRBD2 (5 bases each). Germline CDR1 is MGHDK and CDR2 is SYGVNS. The length of the CDR3 is 17 residues. The V end lost 6 bases, the J end lost 2 bases, and 21 bases lay between the germline ends. Drawing the rest from reference TRBV25-1 and TRBJ2-3, the complete variable domain is EADIYQTPRYLVIGTGKKITLECSQTMGHDKMYWYQQDPGMELHLIHYSYGVNSTEKGDLSSESTVSRIRTEHFPLTLESARPSHTSQYLCASSPPVFGGATDTQYFGPGTRLTVL.

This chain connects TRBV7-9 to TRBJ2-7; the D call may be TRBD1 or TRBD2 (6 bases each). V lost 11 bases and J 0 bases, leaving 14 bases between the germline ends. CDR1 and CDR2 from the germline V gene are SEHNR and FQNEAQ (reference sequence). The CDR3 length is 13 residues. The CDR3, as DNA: TGTGCCGGGGGGCCGTCGCTCTCCTACGAGCAGTACTTC. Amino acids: CAGGPSLSYEQYF. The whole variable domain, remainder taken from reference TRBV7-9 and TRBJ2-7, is DTGVSQNPRHKITKRGQNVTFRCDPISEHNRLYWYRQTLGQGPEFLTYFQNEAQLEKSRLLSDRFSAERPKGSFSTLEIQRTEQGDSAMYLCAGGPSLSYEQYFGPGTRLTVT.

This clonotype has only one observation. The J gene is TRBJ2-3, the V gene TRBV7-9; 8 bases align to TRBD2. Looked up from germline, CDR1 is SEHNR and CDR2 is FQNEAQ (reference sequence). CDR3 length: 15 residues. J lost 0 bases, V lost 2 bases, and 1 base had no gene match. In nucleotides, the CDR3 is TGTGCCAGCAGCTTAATAGCGGGAAGCACAGATACGCAGTATTTT. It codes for CASSLIAGSTDTQYF.

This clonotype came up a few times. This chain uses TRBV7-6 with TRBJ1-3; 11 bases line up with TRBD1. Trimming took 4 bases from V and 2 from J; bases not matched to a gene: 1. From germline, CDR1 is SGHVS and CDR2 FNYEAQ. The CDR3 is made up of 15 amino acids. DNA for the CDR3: TGTGCCAGCAGCTGGGGACAGGGGGCTGGAAACACCATATATTTT. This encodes CASSWGQGAGNTIYF.

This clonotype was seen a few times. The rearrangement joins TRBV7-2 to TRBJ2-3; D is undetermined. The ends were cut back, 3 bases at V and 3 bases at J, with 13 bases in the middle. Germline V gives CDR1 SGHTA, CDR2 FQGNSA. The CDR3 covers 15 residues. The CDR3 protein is CASSFRFAATDTQYF. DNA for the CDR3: TGTGCCAGCAGCTTTAGATTTGCCGCTACAGATACGCAGTATTTT.

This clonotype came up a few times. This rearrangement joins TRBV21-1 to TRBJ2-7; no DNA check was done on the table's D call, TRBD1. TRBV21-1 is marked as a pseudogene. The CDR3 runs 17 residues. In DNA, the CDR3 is TGTGCCAGCAGCACAAGTAAGGGACAGGTGAACTCCTACGAGCAGTACTTC. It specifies CASSTSKGQVNSYEQYF.

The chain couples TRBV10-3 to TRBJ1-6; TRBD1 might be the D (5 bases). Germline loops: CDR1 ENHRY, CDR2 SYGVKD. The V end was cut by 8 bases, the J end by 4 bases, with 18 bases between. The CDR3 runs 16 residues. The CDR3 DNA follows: TGTGCCATCGGGACTGGGGCCGCCGTATATAATTCACCCCTCCACTTT. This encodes CAIGTGAAVYNSPLHF.

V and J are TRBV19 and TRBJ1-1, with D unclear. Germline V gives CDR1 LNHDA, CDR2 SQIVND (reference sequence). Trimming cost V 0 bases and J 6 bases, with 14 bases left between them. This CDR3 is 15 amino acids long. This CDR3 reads CASSIEDPEEAEAFF. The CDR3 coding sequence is TGTGCCAGTAGTATAGAGGACCCCGAGGAGGCTGAAGCTTTCTTT.

CDR3 loop: CASSFGTIQETQYF. CDR3 DNA: TGCGCCAGCAGCTTCGGGACTATCCAAGAGACCCAGTACTTC. The gene calls are TRBV5-1 and TRBJ2-5, with 7 nucleotides matching TRBD2. Germline loops: CDR1 SGHRS, CDR2 YFSETQ. The CDR3 covers 14 residues. Trimming cost V 2 bases and J 1 base; bases outside gene matches: 2.

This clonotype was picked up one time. DNA for the CDR3: TGCGCCAGCAGCTCGAGGCCAGGGTACCAAGAGACCCAGTACTTC. Translated: CASSSRPGYQETQYF. The chain recombines TRBV5-1 with TRBJ2-5; a possible D gene is TRBD1 (5 bases). The germline CDR1 and CDR2 sequences are SGHRS and YFSETQ. V was pared by 3 bases and J by 0 bases, with 12 bases between. The CDR3 spans 15 residues.

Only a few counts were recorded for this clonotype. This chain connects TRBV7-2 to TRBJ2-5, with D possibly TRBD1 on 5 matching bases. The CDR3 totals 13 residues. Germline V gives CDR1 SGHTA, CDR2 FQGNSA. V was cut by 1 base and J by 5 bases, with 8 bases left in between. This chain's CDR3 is CASSLGGSETQYF. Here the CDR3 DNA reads TGTGCCAGCAGCTTAGGGGGCTCGGAGACCCAGTACTTC.

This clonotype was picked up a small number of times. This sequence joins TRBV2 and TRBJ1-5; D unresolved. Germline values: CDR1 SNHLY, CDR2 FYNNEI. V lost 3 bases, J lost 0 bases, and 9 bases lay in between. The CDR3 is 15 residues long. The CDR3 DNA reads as TGTGCCAGCAGTGATGGCACGTATAGCAATCAGCCCCAGCATTTT. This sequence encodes CASSDGTYSNQPQHF.

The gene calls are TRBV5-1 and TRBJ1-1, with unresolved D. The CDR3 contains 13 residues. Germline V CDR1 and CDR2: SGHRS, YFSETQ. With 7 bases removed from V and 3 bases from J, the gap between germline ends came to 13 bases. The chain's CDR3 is CASHRRAYTEAFF. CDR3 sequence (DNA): TGCGCCAGCCATCGGAGGGCGTACACTGAAGCTTTCTTT.

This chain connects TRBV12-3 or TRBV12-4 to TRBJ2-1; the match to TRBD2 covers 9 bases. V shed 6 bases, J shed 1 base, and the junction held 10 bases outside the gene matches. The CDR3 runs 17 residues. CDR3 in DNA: TGTGCCAGCAGGATTAGCGGGGGTGAGATTTCCTACAATGAGCAGTTCTTC. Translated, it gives CASRISGGEISYNEQFF.

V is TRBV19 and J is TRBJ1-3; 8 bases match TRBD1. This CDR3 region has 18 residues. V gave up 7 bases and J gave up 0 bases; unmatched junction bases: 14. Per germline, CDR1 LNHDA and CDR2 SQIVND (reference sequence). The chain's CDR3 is CASTTRGQARFSGNTIYF. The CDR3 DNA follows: TGTGCCAGTACCACACGGGGACAGGCGCGATTCTCTGGAAACACCATATATTTT.

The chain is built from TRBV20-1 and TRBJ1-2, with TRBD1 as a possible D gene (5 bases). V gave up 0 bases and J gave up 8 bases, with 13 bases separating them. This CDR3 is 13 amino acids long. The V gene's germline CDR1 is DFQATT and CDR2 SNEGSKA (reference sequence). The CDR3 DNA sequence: TGCAGTGCTAGAGATCAAGGGGCTGGCGGCTACACCTTC. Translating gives CSARDQGAGGYTF.

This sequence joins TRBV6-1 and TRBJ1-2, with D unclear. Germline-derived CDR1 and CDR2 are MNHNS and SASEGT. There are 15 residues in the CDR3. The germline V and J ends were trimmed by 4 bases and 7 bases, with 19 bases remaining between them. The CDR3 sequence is CASSVAASGSGGYTF. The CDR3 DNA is TGTGCCAGCAGTGTGGCCGCATCGGGATCGGGTGGCTACACCTTC.